These 32 T cell receptor beta chains were all obtained from the same sample, sequenced in a study of cytomegalovirus exposure and HLA in healthy donors. The study ran its PCR with 60 Vbeta and 13 Jbeta primers. Only in-frame clones appear in the TCRdb table, and some are missing; sequencing was by immunoSEQ multiplex PCR. The sample yields 100,000 to 150,000 clones, roughly 9% seen once. The sample comprised PBMCs. All receptors come from a woman between 35 and 50 years old in good health and CMV-seropositive.

This clone occurred a few times. The chain recombines TRBV6-5 with TRBJ2-7; 7 bases are a match to TRBD1. V gave up 6 bases and J gave up 1 base; unmatched junction bases: 9. The CDR3 has 15 residues. Germline-derived CDR1 and CDR2 are MNHEY and SVGAGI. CDR3 protein: CASSKGTAGSYEQYF. CDR3 sequence (DNA): TGTGCCAGCAGCAAAGGGACAGCCGGATCCTACGAGCAGTACTTC.

This clone occurred a few times. This chain links TRBV27 with TRBJ1-2; D is unclear. The germline gives CDR1 MNHEY, CDR2 SMNVEV (reference sequence). Trimming left V 0 bases short and J 7 bases short, with 9 bases between. The CDR3 contains 13 residues. The CDR3 here is CASSLSLGGGYTF. The CDR3 DNA reads TGTGCCAGCAGTTTATCTCTAGGAGGTGGCTACACCTTC.

This clone appeared a few times. The CDR3 spells CASSLLSDTEAFF. The CDR3 bases are TGTGCCAGCAGCTTATTATCGGACACTGAAGCTTTCTTT. The chain carries TRBV7-9 and TRBJ1-1; D gene uncertain. Germline assignment: CDR1 SEHNR and CDR2 FQNEAQ (reference sequence). Trimming removed 2 bases from V and 3 bases from J, with 7 bases in between. The CDR3 runs 13 residues.

In this sample, this clone turned up a few times. The chain couples TRBV11-2 to TRBJ1-1; D might be TRBD1 (6 bases). Trimming cost V 4 bases and J 6 bases, with 18 bases left between them. Germline loops: CDR1 SGHAT, CDR2 FQNNGV. The CDR3 is 15 amino acids. The CDR3: CASSSRGGRGAEAFF. The CDR3 region has the DNA TGTGCCAGCAGCTCCAGAGGGGGAAGGGGCGCTGAAGCTTTCTTT.

This chain links TRBV9 with TRBJ1-2; possible D gene TRBD1, 5 bases. Germline CDR1 is SGDLS and CDR2 is YYNGEE. V lost 2 bases, J lost 5 bases, and 10 bases lay in between. This CDR3 spans 13 amino acids. CDR3 in amino acids: CASSVRGDYGYTF. CDR3 DNA: TGTGCCAGCAGCGTTCGGGGGGATTATGGCTACACCTTC.

This chain connects TRBV27 to TRBJ2-7; D might be TRBD2 (6 bases). Trimming cost V 3 bases and J 2 bases, with 11 bases left between them. Germline CDR1 MNHEY, CDR2 SMNVEV (reference sequence). CDR3 length: 14 amino acids. CDR3 sequence: CASSLGLKAYEQYF. Written as DNA, the CDR3 is TGTGCCAGCAGTTTGGGACTGAAAGCCTACGAGCAGTACTTC.

Here the CDR3 reads CASSLALSSRNTEAFF. DNA for the CDR3: TGTGCCAGCAGCTTAGCGCTTTCTAGCCGGAACACTGAAGCTTTCTTT. The chain links TRBV7-8 to TRBJ1-1, with D uncertain. V shed 0 bases and J shed 1 base, with 12 bases lying between them. The germline V gene encodes CDR1 SGHVS and CDR2 FQNEAQ. The CDR3 length is 16 residues.

This clone was observed a few times. The CDR3 loop reads CASSSPREGSRETQYF. The CDR3, as DNA: TGTGCCAGCAGTAGCCCCCGGGAGGGGTCGCGAGAGACCCAGTACTTC. The rearrangement joins TRBV6-6 to TRBJ2-5; TRBD2 matches at 8 bases. This CDR3 has 16 amino acids. Germline assignment: CDR1 MNHNY and CDR2 SVGAGI (reference sequence). V lost 5 bases and J lost 4; bases outside the gene matches: 12.

The chain has TRBV5-1 and TRBJ2-7, with 8 bases matching TRBD1. The CDR3 consists of 14 residues. Per the germline V gene, CDR1 is SGHRS and CDR2 is YFSETQ. The V and J ends lost 4 bases and 2 bases, in that order; junction bases with no gene match: 5. The DNA of the CDR3 is TGCGCCAGCAGCGGACAGGGAGGACCCTACGAGCAGTACTTC. Encoded protein: CASSGQGGPYEQYF.

The J gene is TRBJ2-1, the V gene TRBV5-1; 8 bases fit TRBD2. Germline-derived CDR1 and CDR2 are SGHRS and YFSETQ. The J segment lost 3 bases and the V segment lost 3 bases, leaving 14 bases of the junction unmatched. The CDR3 is 18 amino acids. The CDR3 reads CASSYGRGGGISYNEQFF. The CDR3 DNA reads as TGCGCCAGCAGCTACGGCCGGGGGGGCGGGATAAGCTACAATGAGCAGTTCTTC.

This rearrangement joins TRBV28 to TRBJ2-5; 13 bases map to TRBD2. Trimming took 2 bases from V and 5 from J; bases not matched to a gene: 5. The CDR3 has 16 amino acids. Germline-derived CDR1 and CDR2 are MDHEN and SYDVKM. The CDR3: CASSLSGLAGDETQYF. The CDR3 DNA sequence: TGTGCCAGCAGTTTAAGCGGACTAGCGGGGGATGAGACCCAGTACTTC.

This chain links TRBV21-1 with TRBJ1-5; the tabulated D call, TRBD1, remains unverified against the DNA. TRBV21-1 is listed as a pseudogene. This CDR3 comprises 15 residues. The CDR3 nucleotides read TGTGCCAGCAGCAAAGGGGACAGGGGGGATCAGCCCCAGCATTTT. This encodes CASSKGDRGDQPQHF.

This rearrangement joins TRBV10-1 to TRBJ2-2; the match to TRBD1 covers 8 bases. This CDR3 contains 14 residues. Germline CDR1 WNHNN, CDR2 SYGVQD (reference sequence). V lost 9 bases and J lost 0; bases outside the gene matches: 3. CDR3: CASGDRTNTGELFF. The CDR3 region has the DNA TGCGCCAGTGGGGACAGGACGAACACCGGGGAGCTGTTTTTT.

The genes are TRBV11-1 and TRBJ2-7; the D gene is possibly TRBD2 (6 bases). Germline values: CDR1 SGHAT, CDR2 FQDESV (reference sequence). V lost 8 bases, J lost 0 bases, and 11 bases lay in between. The CDR3 spans 13 residues. CDR3 region: CASADGSSYEQYF. CDR3 coding DNA: TGTGCCAGCGCGGACGGGAGCTCCTACGAGCAGTACTTC.

The table lists this clone with a few counts. The chain carries TRBV4-2 and TRBJ1-5, with 8 bases lining up with TRBD1. Trimming took 3 bases from V and 5 from J; bases not matched to a gene: 9. This CDR3 spans 16 amino acids. The germline gives CDR1 LGHNA, CDR2 YNFKEQ. The CDR3 DNA reads TGTGCCAGCAGCCAGGACAGGGACAGACCATATCAGCCCCAGCATTTT. Translation gives CASSQDRDRPYQPQHF.

This clone was recorded a few times. The chain has TRBV10-3 and TRBJ2-7; 10 bases fit TRBD1. The junction had 11 bases not matched to a gene; V was cut back by 4 bases and J by 5 bases. CDR1 is ENHRY, CDR2 SYGVKD, per germline. The CDR3 is 16 residues long. DNA of the CDR3: TGTGCCATCAGTGGGGGGGGGACAGGGGTCGAGGACGAGCAGTACTTC. It specifies CAISGGGTGVEDEQYF.

This clone was seen a few times. The chain carries TRBV5-6 and TRBJ2-1, with D possibly TRBD1 on 5 matching bases. V gave up 7 bases and J gave up 2 bases, with 16 bases separating them. The CDR3 covers 15 residues. CDR1 and CDR2 from the germline V gene are SGHDT and YYEEEE. The CDR3 nucleotides read TGTGCCAGCGGCCCGACAGTGCGACCCTACAATGAGCAGTTCTTC. Amino acid sequence: CASGPTVRPYNEQFF.

In its sample, this clone was seen a few times. J is TRBJ2-3 and V is TRBV7-9; 8 nucleotides align to TRBD1. J gave up 5 bases and V 5 bases, and 9 bases lay outside the gene matches. This CDR3 is built from 15 residues. CDR1 and CDR2 from the germline V gene are SEHNR and FQNEAQ (reference sequence). The CDR3, as DNA: TGTGCCAGCAGCCCTTTTATAGACAGGGGAGATACGCAGTATTTT. It yields the protein CASSPFIDRGDTQYF.

This clone came up a few times. The genes are TRBV7-9 and TRBJ2-2; weak D call: TRBD2 (7 bases). V was shortened by 0 bases and J by 3 bases, with 14 bases between the two germline ends. The CDR3 extends over 17 amino acids. Germline V CDR1 and CDR2: SEHNR, FQNEAQ (reference sequence). As DNA, the CDR3 is TGTGCCAGCAGCTTAGCGTCGGGGGGCTTTGACACCGGGGAGCTGTTTTTT. Encoded protein: CASSLASGGFDTGELFF.

This clone is a singleton in its sample. This chain links TRBV11-2 with TRBJ2-1; no firm D call. V was shortened by 1 base and J by 10 bases, with 8 bases between the two germline ends. Germline V gene sequence: CDR1 SGHAT, CDR2 FQNNGV. This CDR3 contains 12 residues. The CDR3 protein is CASSLVATEQFF. Here the CDR3 DNA reads TGTGCCAGCAGCTTAGTGGCCACGGAGCAGTTCTTC.

The gene calls are TRBV28 and TRBJ1-4, with D possibly TRBD1 on 6 matching bases. The germline V gene encodes CDR1 MDHEN and CDR2 SYDVKM. The V end lost 5 bases, the J end lost 5 bases, and 12 bases lay between the germline ends. The CDR3 has 14 residues. CDR3 in amino acids: CASSPGQVNEKLFF. CDR3 sequence (DNA): TGTGCCAGCAGTCCGGGACAAGTGAATGAAAAACTGTTTTTT.

This clone has only a few counts. V is TRBV5-1 and J is TRBJ2-1; D is perhaps TRBD2 (6 bases). The CDR3 totals 14 residues. Trimming took 0 bases from V and 6 from J, leaving 10 bases between them. Germline lookup yields CDR1 SGHRS and CDR2 YFSETQ. The CDR3 DNA sequence: TGCGCCAGCAGCTTGGCGGGGGACTTCAATGAGCAGTTCTTC. Protein: CASSLAGDFNEQFF.

This clone showed up just once. The chain combines TRBV28 with TRBJ1-2, with 7 nucleotides matching TRBD1. Per the germline V gene, CDR1 is MDHEN and CDR2 is SYDVKM. The length of the CDR3 is 16 residues. V was pared by 3 bases and J by 1 base, with 8 bases of the junction left unmatched. This CDR3 reads CASSFGDRVINYGYTF. CDR3 DNA: TGTGCCAGCAGTTTCGGGGACAGAGTTATTAACTATGGCTACACCTTC.

This clone has a handful of counts. V and J are TRBV10-3 and TRBJ2-4; TRBD1 aligns across 9 bases. The junction had 3 bases not matched to a gene; V was cut back by 4 bases and J by 2 bases. This CDR3 spans 15 amino acids. CDR1 ENHRY and CDR2 SYGVKD come from the germline V gene. CDR3 protein: CAISGTGATKNIQYF. The CDR3 DNA reads as TGTGCCATCAGTGGGACAGGGGCGACCAAAAACATTCAGTACTTC.

This chain joins TRBV14 and TRBJ1-6, with a tentative D call TRBD1 (5 bases). The CDR3 has 15 residues. Deletions cut 0 bases from V and 7 bases from J, with 10 bases between. Per the germline V gene, CDR1 is SGHDN and CDR2 is FVKESK. The CDR3 coding sequence is TGTGCCAGCAGCCAAGATACAGGCAAGAATTCACCCCTCCACTTT. Translation: CASSQDTGKNSPLHF.

This clone was found a few times. This chain joins TRBV28 and TRBJ1-5, with 9 bases matching TRBD1. J gave up 0 bases and V 6 bases, and 9 bases lay outside the gene matches. Germline V CDR1 and CDR2: MDHEN, SYDVKM. The CDR3 covers 17 residues. The DNA of the CDR3 is TGTGCCAGCAGAAATTCCGGGACAGGGCGTAGCAATCAGCCCCAGCATTTT. Its protein product is CASRNSGTGRSNQPQHF.

The table lists this clone with a few counts. The chain uses TRBV27 and TRBJ1-1, with 8 bases identical to TRBD1. With V trimmed by 3 bases and J by 5 bases, 5 bases remained unmatched. The CDR3 contains 14 residues. CDR1 is MNHEY, CDR2 SMNVEV, per germline (reference sequence). CDR3 nucleotide sequence: TGTGCCAGCAGTTTCCAGGGGGCGCGGACTGAAGCTTTCTTT. Its protein is CASSFQGARTEAFF.

The V gene is TRBV10-2, the J gene TRBJ2-7, with 11 bases identical to TRBD1. J was trimmed by 2 bases and V by 3 bases; bases with no gene match: 6. This CDR3 has 16 residues. CDR1 is WSHSY and CDR2 is SAAADI in the germline V gene. The CDR3: CASSDFSGQGAYEQYF. DNA for the CDR3: TGCGCCAGCAGTGATTTTTCGGGACAGGGGGCCTACGAGCAGTACTTC.

This clone has just a few counts. J is TRBJ1-2 and V is TRBV6-1; weak D call: TRBD1 (5 bases). The CDR3 has 15 amino acids. Trimming shortened V by 2 bases and J by 3 bases, and 13 bases separated the two germline ends. Germline-derived CDR1 and CDR2 are MNHNS and SASEGT. CDR3 nucleotides: TGTGCCAGCAGTGAAAGTATTTGGGGGGACTATGGCTACACCTTC. This codes for CASSESIWGDYGYTF.

The genes are TRBV28 and TRBJ1-6; D is perhaps TRBD1 (6 bases). CDR3 size: 16 residues. Trimming left V 2 bases short and J 2 bases short, with 10 bases between. Germline values: CDR1 MDHEN, CDR2 SYDVKM. CDR3 in amino acids: CASSLAQGPYNSPLHF. CDR3 coding DNA: TGTGCCAGCAGTTTAGCACAGGGCCCCTATAATTCACCCCTCCACTTT. Full variable domain (remainder filled in from reference TRBV28 and TRBJ1-6): DVKVTQSSRYLVKRTGEKVFLECVQDMDHENMFWYRQDPGLGLRLIYFSYDVKMKEKGDIPEGYSVSREKKERFSLILESASTNQTSMYLCASSLAQGPYNSPLHFGNGTRLTVT.

The sample holds a few counts of this clone. CDR3 DNA sequence: TGTGCCACCAGCAGGTCTAAGGCCAACGTCCTGACTTTC. As protein: CATSRSKANVLTF. The genes are TRBV15 and TRBJ2-6, with D uncertain. V was pared by 3 bases and J by 6 bases, with 6 bases between. Germline CDR1 LNHNV, CDR2 YYDKDF (reference sequence). CDR3 length: 13 residues. Full variable domain (missing parts from reference TRBV15 and TRBJ2-6): DAMVIQNPRYQVTQFGKPVTLSCSQTLNHNVMYWYQQKSSQAPKLLFHYYDKDFNNEADTPDNFQSRRPNTSFCFLDIRSPGLGDTAMYLCATSRSKANVLTFGAGSRLTVL.

This clone was detected only a few times. The chain is built from TRBV6-1 and TRBJ1-2; D is uncertain. The V end lost 1 base, the J end lost 4 bases, and 10 bases lay between the germline ends. The V gene's germline CDR1 is MNHNS and CDR2 SASEGT. CDR3 length: 14 residues. CDR3 in DNA: TGTGCCAGCAGTGAAGGGCAGGCATTCTATGGCTACACCTTC. This sequence encodes CASSEGQAFYGYTF.